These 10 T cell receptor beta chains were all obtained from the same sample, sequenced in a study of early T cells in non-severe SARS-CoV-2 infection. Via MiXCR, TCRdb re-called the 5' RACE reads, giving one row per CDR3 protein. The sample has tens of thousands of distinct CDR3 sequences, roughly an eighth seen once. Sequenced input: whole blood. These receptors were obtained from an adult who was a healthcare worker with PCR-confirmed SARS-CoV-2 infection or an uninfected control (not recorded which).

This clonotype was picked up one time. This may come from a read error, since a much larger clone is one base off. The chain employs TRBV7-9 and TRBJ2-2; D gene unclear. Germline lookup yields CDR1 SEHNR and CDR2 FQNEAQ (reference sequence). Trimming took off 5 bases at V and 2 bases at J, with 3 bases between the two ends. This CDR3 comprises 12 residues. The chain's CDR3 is CASSPNTGELFF. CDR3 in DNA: TGTGCCAGCAGCCCCAACACCGGGGAGCTGTTTTTT.

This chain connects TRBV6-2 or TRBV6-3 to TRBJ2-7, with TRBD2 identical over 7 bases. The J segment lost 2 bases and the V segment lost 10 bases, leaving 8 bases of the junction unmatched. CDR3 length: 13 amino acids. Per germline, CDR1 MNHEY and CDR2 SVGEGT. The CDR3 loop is CATAQRGPYEQYF. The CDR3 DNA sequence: TGTGCCACTGCGCAGCGGGGACCCTACGAGCAGTACTTC.

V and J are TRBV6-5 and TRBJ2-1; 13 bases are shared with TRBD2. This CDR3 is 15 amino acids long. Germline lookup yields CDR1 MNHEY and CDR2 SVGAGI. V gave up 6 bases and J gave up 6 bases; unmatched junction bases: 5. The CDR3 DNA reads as TGTGCCAGCAGGAGGGGACTAGCGGGGTCCAATGAGCAGTTCTTC. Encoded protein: CASRRGLAGSNEQFF.

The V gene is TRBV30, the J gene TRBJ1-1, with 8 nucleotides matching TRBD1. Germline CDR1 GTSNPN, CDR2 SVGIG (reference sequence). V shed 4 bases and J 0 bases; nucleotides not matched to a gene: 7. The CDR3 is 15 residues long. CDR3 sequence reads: CAWTTGGLMNTEAFF. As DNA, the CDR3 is TGTGCCTGGACTACAGGGGGATTGATGAACACTGAAGCTTTCTTT.

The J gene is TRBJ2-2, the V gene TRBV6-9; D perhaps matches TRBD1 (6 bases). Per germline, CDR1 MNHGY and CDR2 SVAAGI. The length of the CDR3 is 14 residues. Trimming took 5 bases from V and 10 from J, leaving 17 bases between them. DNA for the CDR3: TGTGCCAGCAGTCCCCGGACAGTCGGAAAGGAGCTGTTTTTT. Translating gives CASSPRTVGKELFF.

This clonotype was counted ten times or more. CDR3 amino acids: CASSAQVQETQYF. DNA for the CDR3: TGTGCCAGCAGCGCTCAGGTGCAAGAGACCCAGTACTTC. The V gene is TRBV11-2, the J gene TRBJ2-5; D is unresolved. CDR1 and CDR2 from the germline V gene are SGHAT and FQNNGV. V lost 5 bases and J 2 bases, leaving 9 bases between the germline ends. The CDR3 totals 13 residues.

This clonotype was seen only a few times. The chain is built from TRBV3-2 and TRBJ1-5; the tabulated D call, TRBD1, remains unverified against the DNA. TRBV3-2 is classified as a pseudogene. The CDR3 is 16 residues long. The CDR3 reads CASSQGYRVESQPQHF. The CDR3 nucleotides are TGTGCCAGCAGCCAAGGCTACAGGGTAGAATCGCAGCCCCAGCATTTT.

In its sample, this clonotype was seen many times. The CDR3 DNA reads TGTGCCAGCAGCTTAACCTTAGACAGAGAGCAGTACTTC. Its translation: CASSLTLDREQYF. The rearrangement uses TRBV7-6 and TRBJ2-7, with D tentatively TRBD1 (5 bases). Germline assignment: CDR1 SGHVS and CDR2 FNYEAQ. This CDR3 region has 13 residues. V gave up 2 bases and J gave up 7 bases, with 12 bases separating them.

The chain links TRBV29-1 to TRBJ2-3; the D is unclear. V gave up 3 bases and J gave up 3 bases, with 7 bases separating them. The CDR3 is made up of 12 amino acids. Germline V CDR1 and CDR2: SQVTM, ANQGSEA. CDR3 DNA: TGCAGCGTTGACTCCGGAACAGATACGCAGTATTTT. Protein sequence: CSVDSGTDTQYF.

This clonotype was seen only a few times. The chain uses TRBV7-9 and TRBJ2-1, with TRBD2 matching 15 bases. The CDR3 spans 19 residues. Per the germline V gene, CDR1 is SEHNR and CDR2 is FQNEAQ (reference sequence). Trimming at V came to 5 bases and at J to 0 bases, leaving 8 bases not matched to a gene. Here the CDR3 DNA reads TGTGCCAGCAGCCCGGGACTAGCGGGAGGACAAAGCTCCTACAATGAGCAGTTCTTC. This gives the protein CASSPGLAGGQSSYNEQFF.